The clone carrying this T cell receptor (beta chain) was observed a few times. Its antigen is unidentified. This record comes from a study of CD8 T cells in ankylosing spondylitis. General study points: Disease-linked clones reportedly showed significant enrichment in matched ankylosing spondylitis synovial fluid. Disease-linked clones had a CD8+ phenotype and relatively low frequency in peripheral blood. Reactive arthritis synovial fluid and blood previously showed some of these motif variants. Characteristic, it appeared, of ankylosing spondylitis blood was a TCR beta motif of seven or eight highly homologous variants.

TCR beta libraries were made by quantitative 5'-RACE with molecular barcodes. Each CDR3 protein is one row after TCRdb ran MiXCR on the 5' RACE reads. The repertoire has a few hundred thousand distinct CDR3 sequences, approximately 8.2% of them found once; the top ten carry approximately 15%. The CDR3 is made up of 17 amino acids. CDR1 MDHEN and CDR2 SYDVKM come from the germline V gene. V shed 2 bases and J 5 bases; nucleotides not matched to a gene: 13. The source is a male donor with ankylosing spondylitis. Sequenced: blood, either unsorted or a sorted T cell fraction (not recorded which). The V gene is TRBV28, the J gene TRBJ2-5, with 8 bases that match TRBD1. CDR3 in amino acids: CASSLAFGTGGRETQYF. CDR3 DNA: TGTGCCAGCAGTTTAGCATTTGGGACAGGAGGTCGGGAGACCCAGTACTTC.